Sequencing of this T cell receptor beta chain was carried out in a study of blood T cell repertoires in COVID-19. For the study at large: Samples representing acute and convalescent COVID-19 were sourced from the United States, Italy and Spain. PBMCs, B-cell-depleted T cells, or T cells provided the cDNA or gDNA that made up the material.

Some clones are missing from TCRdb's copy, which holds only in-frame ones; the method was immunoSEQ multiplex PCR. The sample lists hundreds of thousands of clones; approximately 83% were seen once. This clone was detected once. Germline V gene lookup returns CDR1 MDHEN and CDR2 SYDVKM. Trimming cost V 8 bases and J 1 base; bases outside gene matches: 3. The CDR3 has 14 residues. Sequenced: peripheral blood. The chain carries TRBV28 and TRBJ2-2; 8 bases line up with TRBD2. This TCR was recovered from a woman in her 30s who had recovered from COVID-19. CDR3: CASGSGENTGELFF. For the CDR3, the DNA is TGTGCCAGCGGTAGCGGGGAGAACACCGGGGAGCTGTTTTTT.